Below, 19 T cell receptor beta chains from the same sample are listed, as sequenced in a study of OX40 agonist ivuxolimab in advanced cancers. Using immunoSEQ multiplex PCR, the repertoire was profiled, and TCRdb retains in-frame clones only, with some absent. The sample lists about 78,000 clones; around 90% were seen once. The input for sequencing was CD4+ or CD8+ T cells sorted from blood, taken in a trial of the OX40 agonist ivuxolimab. These receptors came from an adult with an advanced solid tumor such as melanoma, head and neck, liver or kidney cancer.

CDR3 DNA sequence: TGTGCCAGCAGCTACCGGACAGGGGAGACTGAAGCTTTCTTT. The encoded protein is CASSYRTGETEAFF. The chain links TRBV6-5 to TRBJ1-1, with 9 bases matching TRBD1. The length of the CDR3 is 14 residues. Germline trimming cut 6 bases from V and 5 bases from J; bases unmatched to any gene: 7. The germline CDR1 and CDR2 sequences are MNHEY and SVGAGI.

The V call is TRBV11-2, the J call TRBJ2-3; D unclear. Deletions cut 3 bases from V and 1 base from J, with 5 bases between. This CDR3 has 13 amino acids. Germline lookup yields CDR1 SGHAT and CDR2 FQNNGV. CDR3 amino acids: CASSFSRTDTQYF. Written as DNA, the CDR3 is TGTGCCAGCAGCTTTTCCCGCACAGATACGCAGTATTTT.

The rearrangement joins TRBV6-1 to TRBJ2-7, with D unclear. The germline gives CDR1 MNHNS, CDR2 SASEGT. This CDR3 contains 10 residues. Trimming took 10 bases from V and 2 from J, leaving 6 bases between them. In DNA form, the CDR3 reads TGTGCCATCGAACCCTACGAGCAGTACTTC. Translation: CAIEPYEQYF.

The chain uses TRBV19 and TRBJ1-2, with 7 bases fitting TRBD1. The V and J ends lost 9 bases and 0 bases, in that order; junction bases with no gene match: 10. The CDR3 length is 15 residues. Germline CDR1 and CDR2: LNHDA and SQIVND (reference sequence). The CDR3: CASRGGRGANYGYTF. CDR3 nucleotides: TGTGCCAGCAGGGGGGGAAGAGGAGCTAACTATGGCTACACCTTC. The whole variable domain, filled in from reference TRBV19 and TRBJ1-2, reads DGGITQSPKYLFRKEGQNVTLSCEQNLNHDAMYWYRQDPGQGLRLIYYSQIVNDFQKGDIAEGYSVSREKKESFPLTVTSAQKNPTAFYLCASRGGRGANYGYTFGSGTRLTVV.

This clone was picked up a small number of times. The chain is built from TRBV28 and TRBJ1-4; TRBD1 might be the D (5 bases). The CDR3 runs to 17 residues. CDR1 is MDHEN and CDR2 is SYDVKM in the germline V gene. V lost 6 bases and J 0 bases, leaving 17 bases between the germline ends. CDR3 coding DNA: TGTGCCAGCAGCACAATTTTCGGGGGTCCAACTAATGAAAAACTGTTTTTT. Translation gives CASSTIFGGPTNEKLFF.

V gene TRBV19 combines with J gene TRBJ2-1; 12 nucleotides match TRBD1. Germline CDR1 LNHDA, CDR2 SQIVND (reference sequence). The ends lost 7 bases at V and 9 bases at J; junction bases unmatched: 10. The CDR3 spans 15 residues. CDR3 in amino acids: CASINRGTGGFEQFF. The CDR3, as DNA: TGTGCCAGTATCAATCGGGGGACAGGGGGCTTTGAGCAGTTCTTC.

CDR3 DNA sequence: TGTGCCAGCAGCCAAGTGGCAGGAACCTTCTATGGCTACACCTTC. Protein product: CASSQVAGTFYGYTF. This chain uses TRBV14 with TRBJ1-2; D unclear. Per germline, CDR1 SGHDN and CDR2 FVKESK. CDR3 length: 15 amino acids. The V end lost 1 base, the J end lost 4 bases, and 13 bases lay between the germline ends.

The V call is TRBV18, the J call TRBJ2-7; 9 positions agree with TRBD2. The V and J ends lost 0 bases and 5 bases, in that order; junction bases with no gene match: 8. The CDR3 is 16 amino acids. The V gene's germline CDR1 is KGHSH and CDR2 LQKENI. This CDR3 reads CASSPPSGGRANEQYF. The CDR3 coding sequence is TGTGCCAGCTCACCACCCTCCGGCGGGAGGGCCAACGAGCAGTACTTC.

V is TRBV6-4 and J is TRBJ2-3; TRBD2 is a possible D gene (6 bases). Trimming took 5 bases from V and 4 from J, leaving 13 bases between them. CDR1 MRHNA and CDR2 SNTAGT come from the germline V gene. The CDR3 totals 14 residues. DNA of the CDR3: TGTGCCAGCAGTTACGACTGGGGGGCAGATACGCAGTATTTT. It specifies CASSYDWGADTQYF.

The gene calls are TRBV29-1 and TRBJ2-3; TRBD2 agrees at 8 bases. Germline V CDR1 and CDR2: SQVTM, ANQGSEA. V shed 6 bases, J shed 0 bases, and the junction held 5 bases outside the gene matches. There are 14 residues in the CDR3. CDR3 residues: CSVGAGGSTDTQYF. The CDR3, as DNA: TGCAGCGTCGGGGCGGGAGGAAGCACAGATACGCAGTATTTT.

The V call is TRBV6-6, the J call TRBJ2-7; D is unresolved. V was cut by 0 bases and J by 4 bases, with 4 bases left in between. Germline lookup yields CDR1 MNHNY and CDR2 SVGAGI (reference sequence). This CDR3 region has 12 residues. Here the CDR3 reads CASSYSVYEQYF. CDR3 sequence (DNA): TGTGCCAGCAGTTACTCCGTATACGAGCAGTACTTC.

The chain couples TRBV7-2 to TRBJ2-7, with D perhaps assigned TRBD1 or TRBD2 (5 bases each). Germline CDR1 and CDR2: SGHTA and FQGNSA. Trimming stripped 2 bases from V and 7 bases from J, with 12 bases between. The CDR3 covers 13 residues. CDR3: CASSLRGSYEQYF. Written as DNA, the CDR3 is TGTGCCAGCAGCTTACGGGGCTCGTATGAGCAGTACTTC.

The chain links TRBV29-1 to TRBJ1-2; D ambiguous. The germline V and J ends were trimmed by 1 base and 4 bases, with 10 bases remaining between them. Germline CDR1 and CDR2: SQVTM and ANQGSEA. There are 13 residues in the CDR3. Written as DNA, the CDR3 is TGCAGCGTTGAAGGGGTGATGGGCTATGGCTACACCTTC. Protein sequence: CSVEGVMGYGYTF.

V and J are TRBV6-1 and TRBJ1-4; D call uncertain. Germline values: CDR1 MNHNS, CDR2 SASEGT. Trimming stripped 3 bases from V and 4 bases from J, with 15 bases between. CDR3 size: 16 residues. The CDR3 reads CASSDPDGIFNEKLFF. The CDR3 DNA sequence: TGTGCCAGCAGTGATCCGGACGGAATCTTTAATGAAAAACTGTTTTTT.

This clone has a handful of counts. The genes are TRBV7-8 and TRBJ1-6, with D maybe TRBD1 (5 bases). Trimming left V 5 bases short and J 12 bases short, with 20 bases between. Germline-derived CDR1 and CDR2 are SGHVS and FQNEAQ. The CDR3 totals 15 residues. CDR3 in DNA: TGTGCCAGCAGCCCTGCGGCAGGGATGATAGGACCCCTCCACTTT. Amino acids: CASSPAAGMIGPLHF.

V is TRBV10-3 and J is TRBJ1-2; 7 positions match TRBD1. V dropped 2 bases and J dropped 0; count of bases not matched to a gene: 0. Germline V gene lookup returns CDR1 ENHRY and CDR2 SYGVKD. The CDR3 sequence is 14 residues long. CDR3 sequence reads: CAISEGTANYGYTF. CDR3 sequence (DNA): TGTGCCATCAGTGAGGGGACAGCTAACTATGGCTACACCTTC.

The chain has TRBV5-1 and TRBJ2-5; 7 bases are shared with TRBD1. Trimming took 3 bases from V and 3 from J; bases not matched to a gene: 8. The CDR3 is made up of 15 amino acids. Looked up from germline, CDR1 is SGHRS and CDR2 is YFSETQ. The CDR3 DNA is TGCGCCAGCAGCTCCTCGGGACAGCCAGAAGAGACCCAGTACTTC. Translation gives CASSSSGQPEETQYF.

The chain joins TRBV6-6 to TRBJ2-2; D is unresolved. The CDR3 contains 16 residues. V lost 5 bases, J lost 3 bases, and 16 bases lay in between. Germline-derived CDR1 and CDR2 are MNHNY and SVGAGI (reference sequence). The CDR3 DNA follows: TGTGCCAGCAGTCCCTCATTTGGTTCCCACACCGGGGAGCTGTTTTTT. Its translation is CASSPSFGSHTGELFF.

The rearrangement links TRBV19 to TRBJ1-3, with TRBD1 as a possible D gene (6 bases). Trimming took 4 bases from V and 0 from J, leaving 22 bases between them. Germline lookup yields CDR1 LNHDA and CDR2 SQIVND (reference sequence). The CDR3 spans 19 residues. DNA of the CDR3: TGTGCCAGTAGTACCCTCTGGGTGACAGGTCTAAGCTCTGGAAACACCATATATTTT. This sequence encodes CASSTLWVTGLSSGNTIYF.